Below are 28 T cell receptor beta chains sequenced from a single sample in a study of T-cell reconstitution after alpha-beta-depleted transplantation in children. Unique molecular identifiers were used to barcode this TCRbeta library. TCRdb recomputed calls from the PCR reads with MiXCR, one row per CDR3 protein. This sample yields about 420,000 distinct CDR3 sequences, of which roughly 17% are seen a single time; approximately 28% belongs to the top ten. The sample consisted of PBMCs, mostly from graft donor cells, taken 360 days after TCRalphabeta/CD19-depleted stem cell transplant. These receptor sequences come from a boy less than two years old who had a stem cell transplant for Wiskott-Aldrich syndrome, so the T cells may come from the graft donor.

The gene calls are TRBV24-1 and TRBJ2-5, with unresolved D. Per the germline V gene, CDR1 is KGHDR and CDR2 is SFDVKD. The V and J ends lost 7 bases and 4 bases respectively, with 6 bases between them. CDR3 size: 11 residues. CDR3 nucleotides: TGTGCCACCAGAGTAGGAGAGACCCAGTACTTC. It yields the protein CATRVGETQYF.

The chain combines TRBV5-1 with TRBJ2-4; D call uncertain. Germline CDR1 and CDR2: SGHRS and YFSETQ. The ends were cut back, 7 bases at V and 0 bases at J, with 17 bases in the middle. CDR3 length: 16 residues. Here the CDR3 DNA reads TGCGCCAGCGGGTTTGGGTTGGGGAAAGCCAAAAACATTCAGTACTTC. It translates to CASGFGLGKAKNIQYF.

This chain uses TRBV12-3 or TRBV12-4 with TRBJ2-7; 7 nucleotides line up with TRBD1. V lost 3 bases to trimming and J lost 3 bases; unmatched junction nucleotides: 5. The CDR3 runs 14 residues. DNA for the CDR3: TGTGCCAGCAGTTTTACCAGGGGGTTCTACGAGCAGTACTTC. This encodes CASSFTRGFYEQYF.

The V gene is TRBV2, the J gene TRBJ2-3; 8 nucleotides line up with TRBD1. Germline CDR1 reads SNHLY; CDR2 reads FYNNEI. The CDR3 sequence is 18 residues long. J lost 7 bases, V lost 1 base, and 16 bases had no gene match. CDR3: CASSEDPLGYRQGNTQYF. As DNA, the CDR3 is TGTGCCAGCAGTGAAGACCCTCTGGGCTACCGACAGGGGAATACGCAGTATTTT.

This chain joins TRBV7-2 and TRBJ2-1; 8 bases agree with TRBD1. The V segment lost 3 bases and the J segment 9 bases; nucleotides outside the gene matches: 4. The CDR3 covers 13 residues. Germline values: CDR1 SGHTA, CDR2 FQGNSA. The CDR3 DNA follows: TGTGCCAGCAGCTTTTCAGGGGGCGGTGAGCAGTTCTTC. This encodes CASSFSGGGEQFF. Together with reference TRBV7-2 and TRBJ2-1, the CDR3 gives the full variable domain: GAGVSQSPSNKVTEKGKDVELRCDPISGHTALYWYRQSLGQGLEFLIYFQGNSAPDKSGLPSDRFSAERTGGSVSTLTIQRTQQEDSAVYLCASSFSGGGEQFFGPGTRLTVL.

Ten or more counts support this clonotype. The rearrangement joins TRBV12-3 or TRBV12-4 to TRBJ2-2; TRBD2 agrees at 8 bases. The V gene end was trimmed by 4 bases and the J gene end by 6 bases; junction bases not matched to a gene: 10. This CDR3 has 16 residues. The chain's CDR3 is CASSYTSGMSPGELFF. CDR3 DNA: TGTGCCAGCAGTTATACTAGCGGAATGAGCCCCGGGGAGCTGTTTTTT.

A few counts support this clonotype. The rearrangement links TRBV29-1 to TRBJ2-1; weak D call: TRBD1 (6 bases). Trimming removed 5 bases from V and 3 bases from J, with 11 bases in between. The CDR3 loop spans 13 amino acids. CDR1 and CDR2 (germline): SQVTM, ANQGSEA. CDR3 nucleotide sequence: TGCAGCGTTAGGGGGAGAGTCTACAATGAGCAGTTCTTC. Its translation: CSVRGRVYNEQFF.

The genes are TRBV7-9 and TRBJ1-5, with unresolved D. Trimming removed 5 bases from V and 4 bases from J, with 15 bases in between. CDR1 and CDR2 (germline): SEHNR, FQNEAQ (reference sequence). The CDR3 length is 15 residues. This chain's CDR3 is CASSLTGPVNQPQHF. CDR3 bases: TGTGCCAGCAGCCTAACTGGGCCTGTTAATCAGCCCCAGCATTTT. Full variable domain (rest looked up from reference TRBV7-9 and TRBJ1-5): DTGVSQNPRHKITKRGQNVTFRCDPISEHNRLYWYRQTLGQGPEFLTYFQNEAQLEKSRLLSDRFSAERPKGSFSTLEIQRTEQGDSAMYLCASSLTGPVNQPQHFGDGTRLSIL.

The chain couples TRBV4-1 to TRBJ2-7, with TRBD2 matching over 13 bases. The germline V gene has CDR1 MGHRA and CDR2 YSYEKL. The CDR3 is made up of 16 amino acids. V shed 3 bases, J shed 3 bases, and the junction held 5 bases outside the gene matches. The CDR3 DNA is TGCGCCAGCAGCCAGCCGGGACTAGCGGGGAACTACGAGCAGTACTTC. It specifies CASSQPGLAGNYEQYF.

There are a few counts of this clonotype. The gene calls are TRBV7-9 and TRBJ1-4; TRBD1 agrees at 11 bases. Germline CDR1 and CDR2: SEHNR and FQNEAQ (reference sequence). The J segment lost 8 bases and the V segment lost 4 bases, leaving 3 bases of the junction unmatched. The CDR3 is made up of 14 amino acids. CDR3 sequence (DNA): TGTGCCAGCAGCTCGGACAGGGGGCAAGAAAAACTGTTTTTT. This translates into CASSSDRGQEKLFF.

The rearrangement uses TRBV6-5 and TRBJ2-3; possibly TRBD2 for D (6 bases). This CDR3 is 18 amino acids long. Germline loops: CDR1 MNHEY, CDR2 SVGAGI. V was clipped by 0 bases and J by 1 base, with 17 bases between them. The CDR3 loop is CASSYSSFRGAGTDTQYF. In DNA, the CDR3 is TGTGCCAGCAGTTACTCGAGTTTTCGCGGGGCAGGCACAGATACGCAGTATTTT.

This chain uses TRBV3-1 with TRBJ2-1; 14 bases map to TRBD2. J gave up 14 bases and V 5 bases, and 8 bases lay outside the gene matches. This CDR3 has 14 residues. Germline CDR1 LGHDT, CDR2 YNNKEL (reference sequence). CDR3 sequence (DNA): TGTGCCAGCAGCGAGGGACTAGCGGGGGCTAGGAAGTTCTTC. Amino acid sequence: CASSEGLAGARKFF.

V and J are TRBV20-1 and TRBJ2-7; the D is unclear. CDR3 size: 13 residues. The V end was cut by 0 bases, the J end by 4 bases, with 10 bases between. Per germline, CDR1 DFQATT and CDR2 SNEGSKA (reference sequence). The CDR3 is CSARDLTRYEQYF. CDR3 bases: TGCAGTGCTAGAGATCTCACCAGATACGAGCAGTACTTC.

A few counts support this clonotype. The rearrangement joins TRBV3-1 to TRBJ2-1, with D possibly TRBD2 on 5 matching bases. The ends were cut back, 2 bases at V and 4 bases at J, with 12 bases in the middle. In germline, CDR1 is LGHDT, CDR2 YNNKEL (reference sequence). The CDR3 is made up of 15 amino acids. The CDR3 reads CASSQSAETYNEQFF. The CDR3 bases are TGTGCCAGCAGCCAATCAGCGGAAACTTACAATGAGCAGTTCTTC.

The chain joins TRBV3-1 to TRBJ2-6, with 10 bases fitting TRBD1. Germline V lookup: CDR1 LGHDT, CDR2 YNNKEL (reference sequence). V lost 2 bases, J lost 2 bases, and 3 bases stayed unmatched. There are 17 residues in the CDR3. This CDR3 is CASSQHGTGAGANVLTF. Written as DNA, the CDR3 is TGTGCCAGCAGCCAACATGGGACAGGGGCTGGGGCCAACGTCCTGACTTTC.

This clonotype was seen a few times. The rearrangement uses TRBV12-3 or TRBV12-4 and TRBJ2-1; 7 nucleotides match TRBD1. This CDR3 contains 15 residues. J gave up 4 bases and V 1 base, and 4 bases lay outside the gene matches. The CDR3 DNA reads TGTGCCAGCAGTTTAGGGGGACAGACTTACAATGAGCAGTTCTTC. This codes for CASSLGGQTYNEQFF.

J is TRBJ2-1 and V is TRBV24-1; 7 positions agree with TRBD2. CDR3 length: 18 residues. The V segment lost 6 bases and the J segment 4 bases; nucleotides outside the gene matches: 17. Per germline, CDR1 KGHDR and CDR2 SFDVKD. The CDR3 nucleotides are TGTGCCACCAGTAAGGGTGGCCCGTGGGGGAGGGCATACAATGAGCAGTTCTTC. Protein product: CATSKGGPWGRAYNEQFF.

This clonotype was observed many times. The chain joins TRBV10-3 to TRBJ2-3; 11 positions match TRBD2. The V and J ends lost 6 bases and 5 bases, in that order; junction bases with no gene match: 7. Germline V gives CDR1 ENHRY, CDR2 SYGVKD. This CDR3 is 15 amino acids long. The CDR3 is CAIRELAGGRDTQYF. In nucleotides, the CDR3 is TGTGCCATCAGGGAGCTAGCGGGAGGTCGAGATACGCAGTATTTT.

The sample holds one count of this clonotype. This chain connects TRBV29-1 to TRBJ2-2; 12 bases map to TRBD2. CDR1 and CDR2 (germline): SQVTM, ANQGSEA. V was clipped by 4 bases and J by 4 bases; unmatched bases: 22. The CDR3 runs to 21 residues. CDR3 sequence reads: CSVGGRPGLAGAAPGTGELFF. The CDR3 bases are TGCAGCGTTGGAGGCCGCCCGGGACTAGCGGGCGCCGCACCAGGCACCGGGGAGCTGTTTTTT.

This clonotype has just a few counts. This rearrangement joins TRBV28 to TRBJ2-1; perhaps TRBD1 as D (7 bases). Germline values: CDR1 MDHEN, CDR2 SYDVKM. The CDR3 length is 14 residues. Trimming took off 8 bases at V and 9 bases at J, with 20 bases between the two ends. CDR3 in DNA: TGTGCCAGCCTAGCTGACAGGGAGGCGGTTGAGCAGTTCTTC. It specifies CASLADREAVEQFF. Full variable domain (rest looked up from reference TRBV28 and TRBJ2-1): DVKVTQSSRYLVKRTGEKVFLECVQDMDHENMFWYRQDPGLGLRLIYFSYDVKMKEKGDIPEGYSVSREKKERFSLILESASTNQTSMYLCASLADREAVEQFFGPGTRLTVL.

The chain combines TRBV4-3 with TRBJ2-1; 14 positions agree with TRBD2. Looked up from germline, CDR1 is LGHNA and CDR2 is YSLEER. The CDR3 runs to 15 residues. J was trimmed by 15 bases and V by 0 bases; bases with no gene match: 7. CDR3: CASSQDRGLAGAVFF. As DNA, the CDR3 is TGCGCCAGCAGCCAAGATCGGGGACTAGCGGGAGCCGTGTTCTTC.

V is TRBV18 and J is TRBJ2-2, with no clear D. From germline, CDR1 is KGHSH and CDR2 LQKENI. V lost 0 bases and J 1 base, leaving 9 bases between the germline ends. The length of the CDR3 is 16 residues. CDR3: CASSPPGRMNTGELFF. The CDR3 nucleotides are TGTGCCAGCTCACCACCTGGCAGGATGAACACCGGGGAGCTGTTTTTT.

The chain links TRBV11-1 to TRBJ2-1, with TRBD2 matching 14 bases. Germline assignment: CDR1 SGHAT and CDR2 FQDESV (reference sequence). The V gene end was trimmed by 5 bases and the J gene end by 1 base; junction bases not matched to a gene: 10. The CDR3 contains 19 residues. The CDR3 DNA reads TGTGCCAGCAGCGACGACCGGACTAGCGGGAGGCAATCCTACAATGAGCAGTTCTTC. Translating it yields CASSDDRTSGRQSYNEQFF.

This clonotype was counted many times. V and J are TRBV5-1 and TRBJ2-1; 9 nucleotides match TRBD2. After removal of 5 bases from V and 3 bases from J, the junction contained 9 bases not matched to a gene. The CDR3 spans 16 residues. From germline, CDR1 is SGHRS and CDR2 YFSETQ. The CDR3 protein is CASSPLAGPYYNEQFF. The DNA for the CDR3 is TGCGCCAGCAGTCCCCTAGCGGGACCGTACTACAATGAGCAGTTCTTC.

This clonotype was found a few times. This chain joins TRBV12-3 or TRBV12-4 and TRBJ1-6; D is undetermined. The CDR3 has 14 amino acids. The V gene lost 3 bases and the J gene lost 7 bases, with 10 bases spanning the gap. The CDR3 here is CASSFWGINSPLHF. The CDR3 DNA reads TGTGCCAGCAGTTTTTGGGGTATCAATTCACCCCTCCACTTT.

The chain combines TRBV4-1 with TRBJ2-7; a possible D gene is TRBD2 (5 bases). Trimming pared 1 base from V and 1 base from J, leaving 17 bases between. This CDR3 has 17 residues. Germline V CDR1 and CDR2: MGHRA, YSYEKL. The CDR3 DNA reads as TGCGCCAGCAGCCAAGCTCCGCATAGGAGGTTGTCCTACGAGCAGTACTTC. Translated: CASSQAPHRRLSYEQYF.

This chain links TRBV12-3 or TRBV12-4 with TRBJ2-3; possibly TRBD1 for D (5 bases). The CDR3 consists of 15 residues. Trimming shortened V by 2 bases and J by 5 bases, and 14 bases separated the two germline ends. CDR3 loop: CASSLRGSSVDTQYF. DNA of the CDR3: TGTGCCAGCAGTTTAAGGGGATCCAGCGTAGATACGCAGTATTTT.

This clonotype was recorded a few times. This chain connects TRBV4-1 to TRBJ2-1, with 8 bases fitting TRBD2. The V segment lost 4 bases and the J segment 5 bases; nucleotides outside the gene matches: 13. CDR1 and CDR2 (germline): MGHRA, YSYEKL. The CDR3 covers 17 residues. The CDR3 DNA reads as TGCGCCAGCAGCCGCTTAGCGGGGCTCCTCTACCACAATGAGCAGTTCTTC. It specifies CASSRLAGLLYHNEQFF.